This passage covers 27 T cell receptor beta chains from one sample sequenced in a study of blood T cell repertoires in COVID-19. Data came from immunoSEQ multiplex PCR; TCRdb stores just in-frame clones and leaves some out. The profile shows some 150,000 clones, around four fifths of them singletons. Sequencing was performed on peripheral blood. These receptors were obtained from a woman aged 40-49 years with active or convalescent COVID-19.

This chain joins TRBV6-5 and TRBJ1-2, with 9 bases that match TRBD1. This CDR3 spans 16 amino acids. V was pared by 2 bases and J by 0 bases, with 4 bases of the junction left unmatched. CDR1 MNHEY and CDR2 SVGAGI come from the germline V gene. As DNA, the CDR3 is TGTGCCAGCAGTTACGGGGACAGGGACACTAACTATGGCTACACCTTC. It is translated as CASSYGDRDTNYGYTF.

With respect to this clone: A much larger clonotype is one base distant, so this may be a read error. This CDR3 is CASSRTGSGANVLTF. The CDR3 nucleotides are TGTGCCAGCAGCCGGACAGGCTCTGGGGCCAACGTCCTGACTTTC. This rearrangement joins TRBV28 to TRBJ2-6; 7 nucleotides line up with TRBD1. The CDR3 runs 15 residues. V was clipped by 6 bases and J by 0 bases; unmatched bases: 2. Germline V gives CDR1 MDHEN, CDR2 SYDVKM. Variable domain in full (rest from reference TRBV28 and TRBJ2-6): DVKVTQSSRYLVKRTGEKVFLECVQDMDHENMFWYRQDPGLGLRLIYFSYDVKMKEKGDIPEGYSVSREKKERFSLILESASTNQTSMYLCASSRTGSGANVLTFGAGSRLTVL.

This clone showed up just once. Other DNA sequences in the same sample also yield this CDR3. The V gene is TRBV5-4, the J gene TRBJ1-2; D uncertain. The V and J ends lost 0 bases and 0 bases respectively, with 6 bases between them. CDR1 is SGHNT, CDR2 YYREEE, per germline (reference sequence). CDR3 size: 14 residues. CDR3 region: CASSLGGTNYGYTF. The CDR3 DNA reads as TGTGCCAGCAGCTTGGGAGGCACTAACTATGGCTACACCTTC.

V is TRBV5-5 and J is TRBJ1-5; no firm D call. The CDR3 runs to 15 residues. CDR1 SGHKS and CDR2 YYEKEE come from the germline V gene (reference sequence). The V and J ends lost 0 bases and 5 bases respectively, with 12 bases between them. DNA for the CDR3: TGTGCCAGCAGCTTGGATTGGCGGGGAGATCAGCCCCAGCATTTT. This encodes CASSLDWRGDQPQHF.

Here the CDR3 reads CASSQAGEKLFF. CDR3 bases: TGTGCCAGCAGCCAAGCGGGGGAAAAACTGTTTTTT. V usage is TRBV3-1 (or the pseudogene TRBV3-2) and J usage is TRBJ1-4, with D uncertain. CDR3 size: 12 residues. Trimming stripped 1 base from V and 8 bases from J, with 5 bases between. Germline CDR1 LGHDT, CDR2 YNNKEL (reference sequence).

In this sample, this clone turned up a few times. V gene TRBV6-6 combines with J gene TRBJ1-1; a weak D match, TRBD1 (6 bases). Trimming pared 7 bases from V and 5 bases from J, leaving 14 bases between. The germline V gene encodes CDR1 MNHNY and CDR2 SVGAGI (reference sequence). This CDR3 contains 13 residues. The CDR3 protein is CASTQVRGTEAFF. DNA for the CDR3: TGTGCCAGCACCCAAGTGAGGGGGACTGAAGCTTTCTTT.

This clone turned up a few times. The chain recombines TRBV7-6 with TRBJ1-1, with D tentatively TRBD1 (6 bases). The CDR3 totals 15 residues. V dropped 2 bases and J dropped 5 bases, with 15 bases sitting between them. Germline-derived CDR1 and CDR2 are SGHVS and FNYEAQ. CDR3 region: CASSLTPDRGTEAFF. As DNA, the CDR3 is TGTGCCAGCAGCTTAACCCCAGATAGGGGGACTGAAGCTTTCTTT.

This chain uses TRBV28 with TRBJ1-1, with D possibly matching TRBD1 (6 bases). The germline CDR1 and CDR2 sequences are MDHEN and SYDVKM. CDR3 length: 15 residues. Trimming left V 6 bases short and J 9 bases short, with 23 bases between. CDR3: CASSPLPGQRTQAFF. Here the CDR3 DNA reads TGTGCCAGCAGCCCCCTCCCAGGACAGCGTACTCAAGCTTTCTTT.

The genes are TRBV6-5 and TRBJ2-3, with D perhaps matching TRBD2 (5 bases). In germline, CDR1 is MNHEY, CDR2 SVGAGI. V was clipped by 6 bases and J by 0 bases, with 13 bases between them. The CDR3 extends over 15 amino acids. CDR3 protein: CASSRWTGSTDTQYF. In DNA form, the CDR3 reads TGTGCCAGCAGCCGGTGGACTGGGAGCACAGATACGCAGTATTTT.

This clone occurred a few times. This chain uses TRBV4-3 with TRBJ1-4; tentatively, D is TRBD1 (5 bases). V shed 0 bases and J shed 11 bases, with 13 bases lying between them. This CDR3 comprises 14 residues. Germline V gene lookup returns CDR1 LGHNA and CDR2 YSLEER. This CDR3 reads CASSQEGATGKLFF. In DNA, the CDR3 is TGCGCCAGCAGCCAAGAAGGGGCCACCGGGAAACTGTTTTTT.

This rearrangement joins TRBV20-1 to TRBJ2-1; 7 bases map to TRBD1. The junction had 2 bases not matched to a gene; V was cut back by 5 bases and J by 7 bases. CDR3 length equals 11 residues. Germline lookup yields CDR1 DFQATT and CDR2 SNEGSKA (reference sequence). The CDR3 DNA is TGCAGTGCTGCACAGGGGAATGAGCAGTTCTTC. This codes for CSAAQGNEQFF.

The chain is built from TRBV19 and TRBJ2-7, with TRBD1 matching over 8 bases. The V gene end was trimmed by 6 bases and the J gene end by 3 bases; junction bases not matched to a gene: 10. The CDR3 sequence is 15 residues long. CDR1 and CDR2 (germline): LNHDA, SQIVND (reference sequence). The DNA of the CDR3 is TGTGCCAGTAGCGCCGGGACAGGAGCCCACTACGAGCAGTACTTC. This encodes CASSAGTGAHYEQYF.

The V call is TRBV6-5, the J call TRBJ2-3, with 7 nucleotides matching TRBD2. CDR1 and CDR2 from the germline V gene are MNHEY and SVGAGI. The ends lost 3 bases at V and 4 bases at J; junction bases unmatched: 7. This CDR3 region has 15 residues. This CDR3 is CASSYSQLAADTQYF. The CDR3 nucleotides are TGTGCCAGCAGTTATTCCCAGCTAGCGGCAGATACGCAGTATTTT.

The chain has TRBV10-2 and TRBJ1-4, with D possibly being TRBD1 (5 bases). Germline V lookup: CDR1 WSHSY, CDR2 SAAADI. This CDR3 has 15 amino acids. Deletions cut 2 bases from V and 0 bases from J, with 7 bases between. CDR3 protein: CASSERDSTNEKLFF. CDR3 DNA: TGCGCCAGCAGTGAGCGGGACTCAACTAATGAAAAACTGTTTTTT.

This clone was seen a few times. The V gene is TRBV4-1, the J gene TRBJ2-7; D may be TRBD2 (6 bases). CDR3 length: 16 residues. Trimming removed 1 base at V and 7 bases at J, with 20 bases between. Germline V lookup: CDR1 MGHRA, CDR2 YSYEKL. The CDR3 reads CASSQAPLGLLGEQYF. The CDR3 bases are TGCGCCAGCAGCCAAGCTCCCCTGGGACTTTTAGGGGAGCAGTACTTC.

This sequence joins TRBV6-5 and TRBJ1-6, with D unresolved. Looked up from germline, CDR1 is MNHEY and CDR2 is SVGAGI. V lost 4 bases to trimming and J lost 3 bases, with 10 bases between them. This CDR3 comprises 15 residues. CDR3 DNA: TGTGCCAGCAGTTTGGACGGGGTCTATAATTCACCCCTCCACTTT. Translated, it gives CASSLDGVYNSPLHF.

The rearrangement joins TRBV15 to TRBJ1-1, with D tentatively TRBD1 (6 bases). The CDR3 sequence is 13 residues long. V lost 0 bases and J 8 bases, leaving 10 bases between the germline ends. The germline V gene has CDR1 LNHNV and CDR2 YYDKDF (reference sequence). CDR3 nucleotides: TGTGCCACCAGCAGAGACCCCGACAGGGAAGCTTTCTTT. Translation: CATSRDPDREAFF.

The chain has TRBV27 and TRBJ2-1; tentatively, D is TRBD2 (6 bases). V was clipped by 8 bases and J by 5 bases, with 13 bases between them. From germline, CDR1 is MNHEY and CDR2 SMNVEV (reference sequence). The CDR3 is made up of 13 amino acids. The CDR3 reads CASEDYNNNEQFF. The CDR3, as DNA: TGTGCCAGCGAGGACTATAATAACAATGAGCAGTTCTTC.

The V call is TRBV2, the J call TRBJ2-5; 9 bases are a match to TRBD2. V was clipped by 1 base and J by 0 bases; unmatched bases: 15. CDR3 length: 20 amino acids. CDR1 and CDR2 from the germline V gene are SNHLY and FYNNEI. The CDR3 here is CASSEGGQGLAFLYQETQYF. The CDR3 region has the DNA TGTGCCAGCAGTGAAGGGGGGCAGGGACTAGCTTTTTTGTACCAAGAGACCCAGTACTTC.

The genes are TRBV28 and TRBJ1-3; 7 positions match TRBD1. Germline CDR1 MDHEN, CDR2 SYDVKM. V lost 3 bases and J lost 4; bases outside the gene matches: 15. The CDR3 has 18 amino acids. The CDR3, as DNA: TGTGCCAGCAGTTTCCCCCGGGACAGCAGTCTAGCGGGAAACACCATATATTTT. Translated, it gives CASSFPRDSSLAGNTIYF.

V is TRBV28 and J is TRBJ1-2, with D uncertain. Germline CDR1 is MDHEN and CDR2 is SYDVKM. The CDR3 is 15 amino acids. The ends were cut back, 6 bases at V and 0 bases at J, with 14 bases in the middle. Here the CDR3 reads CASRRPTLANYGYTF. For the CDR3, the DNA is TGTGCCAGCAGACGCCCGACCCTAGCTAACTATGGCTACACCTTC.

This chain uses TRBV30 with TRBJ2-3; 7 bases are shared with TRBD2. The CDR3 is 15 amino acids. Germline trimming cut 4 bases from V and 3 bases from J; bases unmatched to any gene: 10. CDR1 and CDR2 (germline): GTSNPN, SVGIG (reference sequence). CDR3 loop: CAWKRLAHPTDTQYF. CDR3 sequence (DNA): TGTGCCTGGAAGCGACTAGCTCATCCAACAGATACGCAGTATTTT. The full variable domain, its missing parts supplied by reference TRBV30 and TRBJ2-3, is SQTIHQWPATLVQPVGSPLSLECTVEGTSNPNLYWYRQAAGRGLQLLFYSVGIGQISSEVPQNLSASRPQDRQFILSSKKLLLSDSGFYLCAWKRLAHPTDTQYFGPGTRLTVL.

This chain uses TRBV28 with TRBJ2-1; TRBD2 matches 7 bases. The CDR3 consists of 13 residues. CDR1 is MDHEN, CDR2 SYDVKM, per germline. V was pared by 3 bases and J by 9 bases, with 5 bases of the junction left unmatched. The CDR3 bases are TGTGCCAGCAGTTTCGGAGGGAGGGTTGAGCAGTTCTTC. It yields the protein CASSFGGRVEQFF.

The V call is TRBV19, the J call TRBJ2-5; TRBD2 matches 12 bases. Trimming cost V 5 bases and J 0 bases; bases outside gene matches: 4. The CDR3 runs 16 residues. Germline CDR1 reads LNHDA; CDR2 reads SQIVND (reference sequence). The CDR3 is CASSGGLAGNQETQYF. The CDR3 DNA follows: TGTGCCAGTAGTGGAGGACTAGCGGGGAACCAAGAGACCCAGTACTTC.

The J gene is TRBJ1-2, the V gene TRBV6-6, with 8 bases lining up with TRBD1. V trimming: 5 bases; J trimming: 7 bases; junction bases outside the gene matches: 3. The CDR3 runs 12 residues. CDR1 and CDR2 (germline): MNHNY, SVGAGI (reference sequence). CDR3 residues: CASSRGQGGYTF. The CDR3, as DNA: TGTGCCAGCAGTCGCGGACAGGGTGGCTACACCTTC.

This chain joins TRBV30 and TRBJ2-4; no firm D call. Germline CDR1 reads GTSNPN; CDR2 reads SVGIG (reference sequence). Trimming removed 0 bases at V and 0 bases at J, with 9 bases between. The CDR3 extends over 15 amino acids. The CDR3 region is CAWSVSRVAKNIQYF. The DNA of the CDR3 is TGTGCCTGGAGTGTAAGTCGGGTAGCCAAAAACATTCAGTACTTC.

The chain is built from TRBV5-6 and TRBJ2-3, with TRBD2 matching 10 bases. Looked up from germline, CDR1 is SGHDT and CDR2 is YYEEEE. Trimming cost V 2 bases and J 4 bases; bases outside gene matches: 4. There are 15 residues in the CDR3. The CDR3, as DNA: TGTGCCAGCAGCTTAGCGGGGGGGCTCCCAGATACGCAGTATTTT. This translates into CASSLAGGLPDTQYF.